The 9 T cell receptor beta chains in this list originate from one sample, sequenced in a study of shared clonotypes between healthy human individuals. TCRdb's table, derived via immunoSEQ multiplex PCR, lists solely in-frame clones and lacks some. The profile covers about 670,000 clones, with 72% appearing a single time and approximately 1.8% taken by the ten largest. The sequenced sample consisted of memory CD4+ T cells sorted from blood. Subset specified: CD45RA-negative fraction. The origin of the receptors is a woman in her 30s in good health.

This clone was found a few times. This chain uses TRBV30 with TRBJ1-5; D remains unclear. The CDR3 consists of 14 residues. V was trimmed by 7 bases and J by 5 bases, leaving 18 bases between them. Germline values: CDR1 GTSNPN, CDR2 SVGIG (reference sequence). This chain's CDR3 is CASTPASADQPQHF. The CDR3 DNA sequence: TGTGCCTCTACCCCCGCCTCGGCGGATCAGCCCCAGCATTTT.

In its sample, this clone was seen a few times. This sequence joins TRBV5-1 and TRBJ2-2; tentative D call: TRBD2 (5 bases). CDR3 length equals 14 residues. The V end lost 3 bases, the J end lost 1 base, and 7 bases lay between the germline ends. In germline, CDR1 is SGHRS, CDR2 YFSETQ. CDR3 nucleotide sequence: TGCGCCAGCAGCTACGGACTGAACACCGGGGAGCTGTTTTTT. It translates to CASSYGLNTGELFF.

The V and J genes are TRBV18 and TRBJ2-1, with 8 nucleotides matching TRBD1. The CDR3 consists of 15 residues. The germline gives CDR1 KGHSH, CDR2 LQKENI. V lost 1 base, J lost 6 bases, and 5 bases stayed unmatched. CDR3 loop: CASSPRTGIGNEQFF. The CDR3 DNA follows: TGTGCCAGCTCACCACGGACAGGGATAGGCAATGAGCAGTTCTTC.

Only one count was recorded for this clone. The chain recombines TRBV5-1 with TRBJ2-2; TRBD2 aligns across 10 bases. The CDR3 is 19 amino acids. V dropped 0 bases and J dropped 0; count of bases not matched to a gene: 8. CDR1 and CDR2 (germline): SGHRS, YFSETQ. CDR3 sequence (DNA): TGCGCCAGCAGCTTGGCTATTGGGACTAGCGAAGCGAACACCGGGGAGCTGTTTTTT. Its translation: CASSLAIGTSEANTGELFF.

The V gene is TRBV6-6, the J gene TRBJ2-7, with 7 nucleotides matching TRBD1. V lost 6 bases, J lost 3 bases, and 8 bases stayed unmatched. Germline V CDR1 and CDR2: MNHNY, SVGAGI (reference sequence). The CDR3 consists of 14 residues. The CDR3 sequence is CASSQGGQVYEQYF. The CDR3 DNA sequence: TGTGCCAGCAGCCAAGGTGGACAGGTCTACGAGCAGTACTTC.

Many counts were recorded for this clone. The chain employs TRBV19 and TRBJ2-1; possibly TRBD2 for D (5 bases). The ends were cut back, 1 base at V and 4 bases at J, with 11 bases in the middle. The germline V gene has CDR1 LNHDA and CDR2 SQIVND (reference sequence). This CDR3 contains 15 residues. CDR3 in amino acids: CASSIVLAAYNEQFF. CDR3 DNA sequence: TGTGCCAGTAGTATAGTTCTAGCAGCTTACAATGAGCAGTTCTTC.

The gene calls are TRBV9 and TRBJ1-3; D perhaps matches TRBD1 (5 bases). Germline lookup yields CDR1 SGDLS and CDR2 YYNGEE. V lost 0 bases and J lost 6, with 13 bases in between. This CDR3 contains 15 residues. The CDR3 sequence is CASSVGGTGENTIYF. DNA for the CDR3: TGTGCCAGCAGCGTAGGAGGGACCGGAGAAAACACCATATATTTT.

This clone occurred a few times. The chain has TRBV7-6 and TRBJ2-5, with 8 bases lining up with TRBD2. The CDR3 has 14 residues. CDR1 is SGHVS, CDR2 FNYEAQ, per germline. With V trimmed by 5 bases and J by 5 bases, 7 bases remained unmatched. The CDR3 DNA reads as TGTGCCAGCAGCCAAAGCGGGAGAGGCGAGACCCAGTACTTC. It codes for CASSQSGRGETQYF.

The DNA for the CDR3 is TGCGCCACCGCGGGTAGCGGGGGAACCTACGAGCAGTACTTC. Protein: CATAGSGGTYEQYF. The J gene is TRBJ2-7, the V gene TRBV10-2, with 9 bases identical to TRBD2. Germline CDR1 WSHSY, CDR2 SAAADI. Trimming at V came to 10 bases and at J to 2 bases, leaving 9 bases not matched to a gene. The CDR3 extends over 14 amino acids.